The 27 T cell receptor beta chains below were found in one sample sequenced in a study of shared clonotypes between healthy human individuals. The naive CD8 fraction comprised CD45RO-negative cells positively selected for CCR7 and excluded terminally differentiated effector memory CD45RA+ cells. TCRdb's copy holds only in-frame clones and misses some; the assay was immunoSEQ multiplex PCR. The sample carries around 1.9 million clones, roughly 91% recorded once. The sample consisted of naive CD8+ T cells from PBMCs. The receptors derive from a man between 18 and 35 years old in good health. Some clones in this sample may be carry-over from other donors' samples.

V and J are TRBV25-1 and TRBJ2-1; 8 bases line up with TRBD2. Germline values: CDR1 MGHDK, CDR2 SYGVNS. With 3 bases clipped from V and 4 bases from J, the junction kept 14 bases outside the gene matches. The CDR3 consists of 18 residues. CDR3 sequence: CASSDVVALASGYNEQFF. The CDR3 nucleotides read TGTGCCAGCAGTGATGTGGTTGCTTTGGCTAGCGGGTACAATGAGCAGTTCTTC.

This clone was counted a single time. This specimen includes other DNA sequences encoding the same CDR3. The gene calls are TRBV5-1 and TRBJ2-7; D may correspond to TRBD1 or TRBD2 (5 bases each). V lost 0 bases, J lost 1 base, and 8 bases lay in between. This CDR3 spans 14 amino acids. Germline CDR1 and CDR2: SGHRS and YFSETQ. In nucleotides, the CDR3 is TGCGCCAGCAGCTTGGGAGGGGAGTCCTACGAGCAGTACTTC. It codes for CASSLGGESYEQYF.

The V call is TRBV5-5, the J call TRBJ1-4, with D perhaps matching TRBD1 (5 bases). V was trimmed by 4 bases and J by 4 bases, leaving 23 bases between them. The CDR3 sequence is 18 residues long. CDR1 and CDR2 from the germline V gene are SGHKS and YYEKEE (reference sequence). The CDR3 nucleotides read TGTGCCAGCAGCCTGAGGTTCAGGCAGGGCAGCAATAATGAAAAACTGTTTTTT. This gives the protein CASSLRFRQGSNNEKLFF.

The chain has TRBV13 and TRBJ1-1, with D uncertain. Trimming took off 2 bases at V and 6 bases at J, with 7 bases between the two ends. The CDR3 runs to 12 residues. Germline V gives CDR1 PRHDT, CDR2 FYEKMQ (reference sequence). The CDR3 DNA sequence: TGTGCCAGCAGCTTATTATCGGCTGAAGCTTTCTTT. Translated, it gives CASSLLSAEAFF.

The CDR3 DNA sequence: TGTGCCAGCAGTTTACGGGTGACCCAGTACTTC. It specifies CASSLRVTQYF. This sequence joins TRBV27 and TRBJ2-5; D not certain. This CDR3 region has 11 residues. The V gene's germline CDR1 is MNHEY and CDR2 SMNVEV (reference sequence). Trimming took 2 bases from V and 7 from J, leaving 5 bases between them.

This clone came up once. This chain links TRBV27 with TRBJ1-1, with unresolved D. Germline V gene lookup returns CDR1 MNHEY and CDR2 SMNVEV (reference sequence). The CDR3 is 14 amino acids. V was shortened by 6 bases and J by 6 bases, with 17 bases between the two germline ends. CDR3 amino acids: CASRDYILSAEAFF. The CDR3 region has the DNA TGTGCCAGCAGGGATTATATCTTGAGCGCTGAAGCTTTCTTT.

The rearrangement links TRBV7-2 to TRBJ2-3; TRBD2 matches 11 bases. This CDR3 contains 15 residues. Germline values: CDR1 SGHTA, CDR2 FQGNSA. V was pared by 5 bases and J by 6 bases, with 7 bases of the junction left unmatched. This chain's CDR3 is CASSPLAGARDTQYF. CDR3 coding DNA: TGTGCCAGCAGCCCACTAGCGGGAGCAAGGGATACGCAGTATTTT. Full variable domain (rest looked up from reference TRBV7-2 and TRBJ2-3): GAGVSQSPSNKVTEKGKDVELRCDPISGHTALYWYRQSLGQGLEFLIYFQGNSAPDKSGLPSDRFSAERTGGSVSTLTIQRTQQEDSAVYLCASSPLAGARDTQYFGPGTRLTVL.

The genes are TRBV15 and TRBJ1-5; D gene uncertain. Trimming took 1 base from V and 4 from J, leaving 8 bases between them. Germline CDR1 is LNHNV and CDR2 is YYDKDF (reference sequence). The CDR3 consists of 14 residues. The chain's CDR3 is CATSRVGLNQPQHF. DNA of the CDR3: TGTGCCACCAGCAGAGTAGGCTTAAATCAGCCCCAGCATTTT. The full variable domain, in which reference TRBV15 and TRBJ1-5 provide the parts outside the CDR3, is DAMVIQNPRYQVTQFGKPVTLSCSQTLNHNVMYWYQQKSSQAPKLLFHYYDKDFNNEADTPDNFQSRRPNTSFCFLDIRSPGLGDTAMYLCATSRVGLNQPQHFGDGTRLSIL.

The chain is built from TRBV18 and TRBJ2-2, with D possibly called TRBD1 or TRBD2 (5 bases each). The CDR3 runs to 16 residues. The V gene lost 4 bases and the J gene lost 5 bases, with 17 bases spanning the gap. Per the germline V gene, CDR1 is KGHSH and CDR2 is LQKENI. The DNA for the CDR3 is TGTGCCAGCTCACGAACGAGGGGAGTAGGAACCGGGGAGCTGTTTTTT. Encoded protein: CASSRTRGVGTGELFF.

The chain combines TRBV9 with TRBJ2-5, with unresolved D. The CDR3 consists of 16 residues. Germline-derived CDR1 and CDR2 are SGDLS and YYNGEE. V lost 1 base and J 5 bases, leaving 18 bases between the germline ends. The CDR3 coding sequence is TGTGCCAGCAGCGTAACCGGTGGGAATGGTAGGGAGACCCAGTACTTC. Protein: CASSVTGGNGRETQYF.

CDR3 DNA sequence: TGCAGGGGACTCAGGGGGCTAGAGCTGTTTTTT. It translates to CRGLRGLELFF. The J gene is TRBJ2-2, the V gene TRBV20-1; 8 bases map to TRBD1. The CDR3 is 11 amino acids. Germline values: CDR1 DFQATT, CDR2 SNEGSKA (reference sequence).

The chain uses TRBV27 and TRBJ2-2, with a weak D call TRBD2 (5 bases). The CDR3 sequence is 14 residues long. The germline V and J ends were trimmed by 8 bases and 5 bases, with 15 bases remaining between them. In germline, CDR1 is MNHEY, CDR2 SMNVEV (reference sequence). The CDR3 loop reads CASGLRRLTGELFF. CDR3 DNA sequence: TGTGCCAGCGGACTTAGGCGACTTACCGGGGAGCTGTTTTTT.

This chain connects TRBV5-1 to TRBJ1-2; D is undetermined. Trimming stripped 1 base from V and 9 bases from J, with 16 bases between. The CDR3 is 14 residues long. Germline V gene sequence: CDR1 SGHRS, CDR2 YFSETQ. In DNA, the CDR3 is TGCGCCAGCAGCTTGATTGAATTTATGGAGAGCTACACCTTC. This sequence encodes CASSLIEFMESYTF.

The chain employs TRBV5-5 and TRBJ2-3; D perhaps matches TRBD2 (6 bases). Germline V CDR1 and CDR2: SGHKS, YYEKEE (reference sequence). This CDR3 contains 12 residues. V dropped 6 bases and J dropped 9 bases, with 14 bases sitting between them. The CDR3 region has the DNA TGTGCCAGCACCCTCGGACGGGGGACGCAGTATTTT. Residues: CASTLGRGTQYF.

The chain uses TRBV4-1 and TRBJ2-1; D call uncertain. V was clipped by 4 bases and J by 6 bases, with 16 bases between them. Germline CDR1 is MGHRA and CDR2 is YSYEKL. The CDR3 is 15 amino acids. The CDR3: CASSPLATSPNEQFF. The CDR3 region has the DNA TGCGCCAGCAGCCCCCTTGCCACCAGCCCCAATGAGCAGTTCTTC.

The genes are TRBV30 and TRBJ2-5; D is unclear. The J call may be mistaken, given a closer DNA end match to TRBJ2-7. Per the germline V gene, CDR1 is GTSNPN and CDR2 is SVGIG (reference sequence). There are 12 residues in the CDR3. The CDR3 reads CAWSGGPSEQYF. The CDR3 DNA is TGTGCCTGGAGTGGTGGCCCGAGCGAGCAGTACTTC.

The genes are TRBV19 and TRBJ2-4; 8 nucleotides align to TRBD1. The length of the CDR3 is 17 residues. Trimming removed 1 base from V and 1 base from J; junction bases left unmatched: 6. Germline CDR1 LNHDA, CDR2 SQIVND (reference sequence). The CDR3 is CASSIVGQGSAKNIQYF. CDR3 DNA: TGTGCCAGTAGTATAGTAGGACAGGGATCCGCCAAAAACATTCAGTACTTC.

The V and J genes are TRBV7-2 and TRBJ1-2; 8 bases fit TRBD1. Germline values: CDR1 SGHTA, CDR2 FQGNSA. This CDR3 is 14 amino acids long. The junction had 4 bases not matched to a gene; V was cut back by 5 bases and J by 2 bases. The CDR3 nucleotides read TGTGCCAGCAGCCCCAGGGACAGGAACTATGGCTACACCTTC. Its translation is CASSPRDRNYGYTF. Together with reference TRBV7-2 and TRBJ1-2, the CDR3 gives the full variable domain: GAGVSQSPSNKVTEKGKDVELRCDPISGHTALYWYRQSLGQGLEFLIYFQGNSAPDKSGLPSDRFSAERTGGSVSTLTIQRTQQEDSAVYLCASSPRDRNYGYTFGSGTRLTVV.

The chain uses TRBV7-2 and TRBJ2-3; a weak D match, TRBD2 (5 bases). Germline V gene data show CDR1 as SGHTA and CDR2 as FQGNSA. The germline V and J ends were trimmed by 2 bases and 6 bases, with 6 bases remaining between them. The CDR3 is 12 residues long. The CDR3 DNA sequence: TGTGCCAGCAGCTTACTAGCCGATACGCAGTATTTT. Translating it yields CASSLLADTQYF.

This chain links TRBV5-1 with TRBJ2-7; the D gene is possibly TRBD2 (6 bases). Germline V lookup: CDR1 SGHRS, CDR2 YFSETQ. With 3 bases removed from V and 4 bases from J, the gap between germline ends came to 17 bases. The CDR3 totals 15 residues. The CDR3 spells CASSYEYGSGYEQYF. DNA for the CDR3: TGCGCCAGCAGCTATGAGTACGGGAGCGGTTACGAGCAGTACTTC.

The V and J genes are TRBV7-9 and TRBJ2-5; D is uncertain. The tail of the sequence fits TRBJ2-7 better, so the J call may be wrong. Germline CDR1 SEHNR, CDR2 FQNEAQ (reference sequence). CDR3 size: 13 residues. The CDR3 here is CASSSRSSYEQYF. The CDR3 DNA reads TGTGCCAGCAGCTCGAGGTCATCCTACGAGCAGTACTTC.

J is TRBJ2-1 and V is TRBV7-9, with D maybe TRBD1 (5 bases). With 5 bases removed from V and 4 bases from J, the gap between germline ends came to 12 bases. Germline loops: CDR1 SEHNR, CDR2 FQNEAQ (reference sequence). The CDR3 spans 14 residues. Written as DNA, the CDR3 is TGTGCCAGCAGCGCGGACAAGCAGTACAATGAGCAGTTCTTC. It is translated as CASSADKQYNEQFF. Looking up the rest from reference TRBV7-9 and TRBJ2-1 gives the full variable domain: DTGVSQNPRHKITKRGQNVTFRCDPISEHNRLYWYRQTLGQGPEFLTYFQNEAQLEKSRLLSDRFSAERPKGSFSTLEIQRTEQGDSAMYLCASSADKQYNEQFFGPGTRLTVL.

The chain combines TRBV13 with TRBJ2-7; no definite D call. V lost 5 bases and J lost 0, with 14 bases in between. Per the germline V gene, CDR1 is PRHDT and CDR2 is FYEKMQ (reference sequence). There are 15 residues in the CDR3. CDR3 sequence reads: CASSPNPPGSYEQYF. The CDR3 DNA follows: TGTGCCAGCAGCCCAAACCCCCCGGGCTCCTACGAGCAGTACTTC. The whole variable domain, filled in from reference TRBV13 and TRBJ2-7, reads AAGVIQSPRHLIKEKRETATLKCYPIPRHDTVYWYQQGPGQDPQFLISFYEKMQSDKGSIPDRFSAQQFSDYHSELNMSSLELGDSALYFCASSPNPPGSYEQYFGPGTRLTVT.

The rearrangement uses TRBV7-7 and TRBJ2-1; 7 bases align to TRBD2. The ends lost 5 bases at V and 2 bases at J; junction bases unmatched: 6. The CDR3 sequence is 15 residues long. Germline assignment: CDR1 SSHAT and CDR2 FNYEAQ (reference sequence). CDR3 loop: CASSVERGAYNEQFF. CDR3 nucleotides: TGTGCCAGCAGCGTGGAGCGGGGAGCCTACAATGAGCAGTTCTTC. Variable domain in full (rest from reference TRBV7-7 and TRBJ2-1): GAGVSQSPRYKVTKRGQDVTLRCDPISSHATLYWYQQALGQGPEFLTYFNYEAQPDKSGLPSDRFSAERPEGSISTLTIQRTEQRDSAMYRCASSVERGAYNEQFFGPGTRLTVL.

This clone appeared once. The V call is TRBV27, the J call TRBJ2-2; 7 positions match TRBD2. Trimming removed 6 bases from V and 7 bases from J; junction bases left unmatched: 17. Germline CDR1 is MNHEY and CDR2 is SMNVEV (reference sequence). The CDR3 spans 17 residues. In nucleotides, the CDR3 is TGTGCCAGCAGCGCAAGTTATGGACTAGGAGGTGGCGGGGAGCTGTTTTTT. As protein: CASSASYGLGGGGELFF.

This rearrangement joins TRBV7-9 to TRBJ1-1, with TRBD1 as a possible D gene (5 bases). The CDR3 totals 13 residues. Trimming removed 7 bases from V and 4 bases from J, with 13 bases in between. In germline, CDR1 is SEHNR, CDR2 FQNEAQ (reference sequence). In DNA, the CDR3 is TGTGCCAGCAAATACCAGGGTACCACTGAAGCTTTCTTT. Encoded protein: CASKYQGTTEAFF.

The genes are TRBV27 and TRBJ2-7, with a tentative D call TRBD1 (6 bases). Germline loops: CDR1 MNHEY, CDR2 SMNVEV (reference sequence). V dropped 6 bases and J dropped 3 bases, with 12 bases sitting between them. The CDR3 sequence is 13 residues long. The chain's CDR3 is CASRDRDNYEQYF. DNA for the CDR3: TGTGCCAGCAGGGACCGGGACAACTACGAGCAGTACTTC.